This T cell receptor (beta chain) derives from a study of cytomegalovirus exposure and HLA in healthy donors. Overall study findings and caveats: The investigators catalogued 150 to 200 TCR beta chains as cytomegalovirus-associated. It was taken for granted in presence/absence analyses that sequencing depth across donors was roughly uniform. Later analysis demonstrated an association between a missense DCLRE1C variant and TCR beta V- and J-gene trimming.

The PCR was carried out with 60 Vbeta primers and 13 Jbeta primers. Repertoires were generated with immunoSEQ multiplex PCR, while TCRdb's copy carries only in-frame clones and drops some. Seen here are roughly 65,000 clones, about 82% observed once, and the top ten hold approximately 4.2%. CDR1 and CDR2 from the germline V gene are SGHTA and FQGNSA. V lost 5 bases to trimming and J lost 4 bases; unmatched junction nucleotides: 6. CDR3 size: 15 residues. This clone was seen a few times. Antigen unknown. This receptor was identified in a woman aged 25 to 39 in good health and CMV-seronegative. Sequenced: PBMCs. The J gene is TRBJ2-2, the V gene TRBV7-2, with TRBD2 matching 8 bases. The CDR3 region has the DNA TGTGCCAGCAGCCCGGGAGGGGGGGGCACCGGGGAGCTGTTTTTT. Protein product: CASSPGGGGTGELFF. Filled out from reference TRBV7-2 and TRBJ2-2, the complete variable domain reads GAGVSQSPSNKVTEKGKDVELRCDPISGHTALYWYRQSLGQGLEFLIYFQGNSAPDKSGLPSDRFSAERTGGSVSTLTIQRTQQEDSAVYLCASSPGGGGTGELFFGEGSRLTVL.